What follows is one TCR beta chain and its context. There is no known antigen for this receptor. Base qualities were left out, and no much larger clone turns up one base away. The data are from a study of control samples from healthy donors and cancer patients (dated by TCRdb to about 2020). Library method: the immunoSEQ multiplex PCR assay. The immuneACCESS repertoire file appears here via TCRdb, limited to in-frame rearrangements. These files lack a portion of the clones; in checked studies, under half of the deficit traces to unresolved V genes, and the cause of the others is not known. The sample has under 200,000 clones on record, about 90% of them singletons. The ten largest account for about 0.64% of the sample. Between the V and J ends, shortened by 8 bases and 12 bases respectively, the junction contains 11 bases. Taken from the germline V gene, the CDR1 and CDR2 loops are SNHLY and FYNNEI. The CDR3 runs 11 residues from the cysteine to the phenylalanine. Only the CDR3 DNA is retained, 33 bases long and in frame from the first base.

The chain joins TRBV2 to TRBJ1-6; no confident D gene assignment can be made. Sequencing was carried out using blood. This receptor was taken from a woman in her 30s in good health. The CDR3 reads CASLSEGPLHF. In nucleotide form, the sequence is TGTGCCAGCCTCTCCGAGGGACCCCTCCACTTT.